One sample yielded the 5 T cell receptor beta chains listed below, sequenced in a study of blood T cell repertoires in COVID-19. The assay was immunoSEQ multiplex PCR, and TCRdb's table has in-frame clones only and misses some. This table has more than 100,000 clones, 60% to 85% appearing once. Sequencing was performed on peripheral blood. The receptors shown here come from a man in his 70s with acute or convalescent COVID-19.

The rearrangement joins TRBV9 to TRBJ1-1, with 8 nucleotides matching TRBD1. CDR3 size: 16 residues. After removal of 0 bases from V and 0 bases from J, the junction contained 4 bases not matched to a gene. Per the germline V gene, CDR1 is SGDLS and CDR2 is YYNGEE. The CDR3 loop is CASSVGADRVNTEAFF. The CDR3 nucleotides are TGTGCCAGCAGCGTAGGGGCGGACAGGGTGAACACTGAAGCTTTCTTT.

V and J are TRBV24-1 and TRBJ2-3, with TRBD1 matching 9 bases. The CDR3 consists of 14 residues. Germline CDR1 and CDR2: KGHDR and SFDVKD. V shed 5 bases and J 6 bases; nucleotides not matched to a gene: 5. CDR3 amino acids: CATSVTGTGDTQYF. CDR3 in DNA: TGTGCCACCAGTGTCACCGGGACAGGGGATACGCAGTATTTT.

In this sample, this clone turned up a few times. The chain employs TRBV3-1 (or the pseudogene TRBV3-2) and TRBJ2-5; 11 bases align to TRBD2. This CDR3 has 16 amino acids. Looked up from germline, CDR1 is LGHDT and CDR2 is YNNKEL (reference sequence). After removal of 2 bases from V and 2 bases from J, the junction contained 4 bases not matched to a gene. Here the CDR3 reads CASSQPGLAVQETQYF. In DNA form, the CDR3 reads TGTGCCAGCAGCCAACCGGGACTAGCGGTACAAGAGACCCAGTACTTC.

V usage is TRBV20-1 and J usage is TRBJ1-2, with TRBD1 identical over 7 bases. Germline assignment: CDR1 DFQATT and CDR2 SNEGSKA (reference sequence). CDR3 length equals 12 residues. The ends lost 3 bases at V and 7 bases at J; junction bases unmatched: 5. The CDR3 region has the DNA TGCAGTGCTAGTAGACAGGGCGTTGGCTACACCTTC. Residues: CSASRQGVGYTF.

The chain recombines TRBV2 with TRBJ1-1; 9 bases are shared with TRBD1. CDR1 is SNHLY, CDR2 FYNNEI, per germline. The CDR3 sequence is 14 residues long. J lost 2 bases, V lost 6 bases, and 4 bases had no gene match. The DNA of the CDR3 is TGTGCCAGCAGCGGGGGACAGGGAAACACTGAAGCTTTCTTT. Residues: CASSGGQGNTEAFF. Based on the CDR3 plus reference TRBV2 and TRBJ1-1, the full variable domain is EPEVTQTPSHQVTQMGQEVILRCVPISNHLYFYWYRQILGQKVEFLVSFYNNEISEKSEIFDDQFSVERPDGSNFTLKIRSTKLEDSAMYFCASSGGQGNTEAFFGQGTRLTVV.